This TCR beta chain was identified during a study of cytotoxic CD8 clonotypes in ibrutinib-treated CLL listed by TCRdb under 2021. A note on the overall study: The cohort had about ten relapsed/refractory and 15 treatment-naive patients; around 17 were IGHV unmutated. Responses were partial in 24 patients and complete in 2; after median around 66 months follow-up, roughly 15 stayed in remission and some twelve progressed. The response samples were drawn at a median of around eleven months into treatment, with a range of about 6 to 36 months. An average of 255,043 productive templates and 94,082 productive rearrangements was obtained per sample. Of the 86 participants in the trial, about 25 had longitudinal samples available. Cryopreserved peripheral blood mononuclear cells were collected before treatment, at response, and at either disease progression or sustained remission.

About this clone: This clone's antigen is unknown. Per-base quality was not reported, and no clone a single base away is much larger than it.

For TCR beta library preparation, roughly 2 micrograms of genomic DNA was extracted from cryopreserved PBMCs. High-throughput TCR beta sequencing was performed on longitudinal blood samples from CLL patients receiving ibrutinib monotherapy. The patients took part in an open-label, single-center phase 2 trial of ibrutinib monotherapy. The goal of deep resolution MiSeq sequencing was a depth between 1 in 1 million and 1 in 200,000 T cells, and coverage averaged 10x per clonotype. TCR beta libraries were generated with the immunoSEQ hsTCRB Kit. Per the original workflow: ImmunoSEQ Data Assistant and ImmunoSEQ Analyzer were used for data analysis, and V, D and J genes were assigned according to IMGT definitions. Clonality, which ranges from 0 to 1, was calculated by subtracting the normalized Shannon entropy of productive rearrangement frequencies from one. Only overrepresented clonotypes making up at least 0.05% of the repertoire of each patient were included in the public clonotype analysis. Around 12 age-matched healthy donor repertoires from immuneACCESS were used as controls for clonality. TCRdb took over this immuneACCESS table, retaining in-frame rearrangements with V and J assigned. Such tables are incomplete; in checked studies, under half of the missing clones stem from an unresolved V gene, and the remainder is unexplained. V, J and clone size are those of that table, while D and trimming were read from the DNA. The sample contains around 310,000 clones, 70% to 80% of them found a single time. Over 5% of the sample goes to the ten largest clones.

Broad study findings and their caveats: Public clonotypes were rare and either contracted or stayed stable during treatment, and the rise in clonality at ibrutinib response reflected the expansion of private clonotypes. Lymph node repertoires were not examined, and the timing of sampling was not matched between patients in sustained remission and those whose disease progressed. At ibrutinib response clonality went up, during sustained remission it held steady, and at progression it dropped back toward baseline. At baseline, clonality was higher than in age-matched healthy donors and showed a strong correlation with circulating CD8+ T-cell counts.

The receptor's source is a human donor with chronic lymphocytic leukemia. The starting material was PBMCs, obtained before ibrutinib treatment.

The CDR3 reads as follows: CASSLEGEGANVLTF. The DNA is TGTGCCAGCAGCTTAGAAGGAGAAGGGGCCAACGTCCTGACTTTC. This chain joins TRBV7-3 to TRBJ2-6, with the D gene call left open. The junction carries 9 bases between V and J, which are trimmed by 2 bases and 4 bases respectively. CDR1 and CDR2, looked up from the germline V gene, are SGHTA and FQGTGA. The CDR3 covers 15 residues, taking in both the cysteine and the phenylalanine. Just the 45-base CDR3 DNA is kept, in frame starting at base 1.